This TCR beta chain was recovered during a study of T cell clonotyping in hematopoietic cell transplantation (TCRdb year 2021). About the full investigation: A total of 135 blood samples were collected in the study from approximately 34 consecutive transplant recipients and their related donors. Patients were recruited between late 2015 and 2017 and followed until late 2020 or death. Overall study results and their limits: A decrease in recipient TCR diversity was observed after transplant, and a progressive increase in pathologically expanded clonotypes was seen from day 30 to day 180. Broader posttransplant TCR repertoire diversity was predicted by donor and pretransplant recipient Inverse Simpson Index values. Just a small fraction of recipient repertoires overlapped with donor repertoires, and more than 95% appeared de novo at the given depth. Sample size was limited, and cells were not sorted, so CD4 and CD8 repertoire contributions could not be separated.

TCR beta CDR3 regions were amplified from genomic DNA with the immunoSEQ assay, a bias-controlled multiplex PCR using V- and J-specific primers. A proprietary barcode and Illumina adapter sequences were added to the CDR3 amplicons in a second PCR step. An Illumina MiSeq instrument was used for sequencing of the CDR3 libraries. For the original study's pipeline: Export and quality control were handled in immunoSEQ Analyzer 3.0, while downstream analyses relied on R Bioconductor and Immunarch. Only productive rearrangements in the normalized downsampled data set were used to calculate repertoire metrics. In the normalized cohort, clonotypes with more than 5 templates were defined as pathologically expanded. The Inverse Simpson Index was used to measure repertoire diversity. To capture all clonotypes, CMV-specificity analyses were performed on the non-normalized data set. In TCRdb, the immuneACCESS table is reduced to in-frame sequences with V and J assigned. These tables do not hold every clone; where another copy was compared, an unresolved V gene accounts for under half, and the others remain unexplained. V, J and clone size reflect that table, while D and trimming were determined from the DNA. For this sample the table gives 15,000 to 20,000 clones, of which approximately 83% were detected only once. The top ten constitute over 3.5% of the sample.

V is pruned by 0 bases and J by 5 bases, leaving 10 bases of the junction without a gene match. CDR1 and CDR2, per the germline V gene, are SGHRS and YFSETQ. Inclusive of the bounding cysteine and phenylalanine, the CDR3 is 16 residues long. The sequence is cut down to CDR3 DNA, 48 bases in frame from base 1. Points on this clone: Its specific antigen is unknown. Per-base qualities were not stored, and no clone one base away is much larger.

For TCR beta sequencing, blood samples came from the related transplant donors. Nuclei Lysis Solution was used to extract genomic DNA from fresh or cryopreserved unfractionated peripheral blood mononuclear cells. Material: peripheral blood mononuclear cells. This clonotype originated in a woman in her thirties or forties in good health. Some clones in this sample may be carry-over from other donors' samples. This chain is built from TRBV5-1 and TRBJ1-1; 7 bases in the middle match TRBD1. The nucleotide sequence reads as follows: TGCGCCAGCAGCTTGGGGGACAGTCAGAGGTGGACTGAAGCTTTCTTT. It translates as CASSLGDSQRWTEAFF. With all but the CDR3 taken from the reference TRBV5-1 and TRBJ1-1 genes, the full variable domain is: KAGVTQTPRYLIKTRGQQVTLSCSPISGHRSVSWYQQTPGQGLQFLFEYFSETQRNKGNFPGRFSGRQFSNSRSEMNVSTLELGDSALYLCASSLGDSQRWTEAFFGQGTRLTVV.